The 10 T cell receptor beta chains reported below all come from one sample, sequenced in a study of shared clonotypes between healthy human individuals. Method: immunoSEQ multiplex PCR; TCRdb's copy keeps in-frame clones and lacks some. The table lists some 2.1 million clones, roughly 95% of them singletons. The source material was naive CD4+ T cells sorted from blood. Subset defined: CD45RA+ positively selected. These receptor sequences come from a man between 18 and 35 years old in good health.

The chain uses TRBV7-9 and TRBJ2-7; TRBD2 matches 9 bases. The V gene end was trimmed by 5 bases and the J gene end by 6 bases; junction bases not matched to a gene: 11. Germline V lookup: CDR1 SEHNR, CDR2 FQNEAQ (reference sequence). The length of the CDR3 is 15 residues. CDR3 coding DNA: TGTGCCAGCAGCAAAACCGGGACTAGCTTCTCCGAGCAGTACTTC. Translating it yields CASSKTGTSFSEQYF. The variable domain in full, with the rest retrieved from reference TRBV7-9 and TRBJ2-7, is DTGVSQNPRHKITKRGQNVTFRCDPISEHNRLYWYRQTLGQGPEFLTYFQNEAQLEKSRLLSDRFSAERPKGSFSTLEIQRTEQGDSAMYLCASSKTGTSFSEQYFGPGTRLTVT.

The chain is built from TRBV27 and TRBJ2-7; 10 bases fit TRBD2. This CDR3 contains 14 residues. Trimming at V came to 3 bases and at J to 6 bases, leaving 5 bases not matched to a gene. Germline V gene data show CDR1 as MNHEY and CDR2 as SMNVEV (reference sequence). CDR3 sequence: CASSFSSGSSEQYF. In DNA, the CDR3 is TGTGCCAGCAGTTTCTCTAGCGGGAGCTCCGAGCAGTACTTC.

CDR3 sequence reads: CASSFRSTSGVFYNEQFF. Here the CDR3 DNA reads TGCGCCAGCAGCTTCCGATCGACTAGCGGGGTTTTCTACAATGAGCAGTTCTTC. J is TRBJ2-1 and V is TRBV5-1; 11 bases are a match to TRBD2. The trim removed 2 bases at V and 3 bases at J, leaving 10 bases unmatched. Germline loops: CDR1 SGHRS, CDR2 YFSETQ. The CDR3 covers 18 residues.

The rearrangement uses TRBV18 and TRBJ2-7; 13 bases line up with TRBD2. The CDR3 covers 15 residues. Trimming took 2 bases from V and 5 from J; bases not matched to a gene: 3. Germline V gene lookup returns CDR1 KGHSH and CDR2 LQKENI. Here the CDR3 DNA reads TGTGCCAGCTCACCAACGGGGACTAGCGGGAACGAGCAGTACTTC. Residues: CASSPTGTSGNEQYF.

This chain joins TRBV6-1 and TRBJ2-5; maybe TRBD2 (5 bases). The CDR3 has 13 residues. The germline V gene has CDR1 MNHNS and CDR2 SASEGT. V was trimmed by 7 bases and J by 7 bases, leaving 16 bases between them. CDR3: CASNEGGHGTQYF. The CDR3 bases are TGTGCCAGCAATGAGGGCGGGCACGGGACCCAGTACTTC.

The chain recombines TRBV15 with TRBJ2-5; 11 bases align to TRBD2. Trimming at V came to 8 bases and at J to 2 bases, leaving 7 bases not matched to a gene. The CDR3 is 15 amino acids. Germline values: CDR1 LNHNV, CDR2 YYDKDF (reference sequence). The CDR3 region is CATGGLAVPQETQYF. The CDR3 DNA reads as TGTGCCACCGGGGGACTAGCGGTACCTCAAGAGACCCAGTACTTC. The full variable domain, rest sourced from reference TRBV15 and TRBJ2-5, is DAMVIQNPRYQVTQFGKPVTLSCSQTLNHNVMYWYQQKSSQAPKLLFHYYDKDFNNEADTPDNFQSRRPNTSFCFLDIRSPGLGDTAMYLCATGGLAVPQETQYFGPGTRLLVL.

The chain combines TRBV27 with TRBJ1-6; a possible D gene is TRBD1 (6 bases). Trimming removed 2 bases from V and 7 bases from J, with 12 bases in between. The CDR3 contains 15 residues. Looked up from germline, CDR1 is MNHEY and CDR2 is SMNVEV (reference sequence). CDR3 nucleotides: TGTGCCAGCAGTTTAATGGACAGTACGAATTCACCCCTCCACTTT. Protein sequence: CASSLMDSTNSPLHF.

As to this clone: The sample holds other DNA sequences that translate to the same CDR3. The V gene is TRBV6-5, the J gene TRBJ1-2; TRBD1 aligns across 7 bases. V shed 3 bases, J shed 4 bases, and the junction held 2 bases outside the gene matches. Per the germline V gene, CDR1 is MNHEY and CDR2 is SVGAGI. The CDR3 sequence is 13 residues long. CDR3 sequence reads: CASSYAGGYGYTF. The CDR3 DNA is TGTGCCAGCAGTTATGCAGGGGGCTATGGCTACACCTTC.

V usage is TRBV7-2 and J usage is TRBJ1-2, with TRBD1 as a possible D gene (5 bases). This CDR3 comprises 13 residues. With 5 bases removed from V and 0 bases from J, the gap between germline ends came to 7 bases. CDR1 and CDR2 from the germline V gene are SGHTA and FQGNSA. The CDR3 loop reads CASSQDTNYGYTF. As DNA, the CDR3 is TGTGCCAGCAGCCAGGACACTAACTATGGCTACACCTTC.

The chain uses TRBV5-1 and TRBJ2-7; the D is unclear. The length of the CDR3 is 15 residues. The ends were cut back, 0 bases at V and 1 base at J, with 11 bases in the middle. Germline CDR1 SGHRS, CDR2 YFSETQ. CDR3 bases: TGCGCCAGCAGCTTGGCTCCTAGTAGGTCCTACGAGCAGTACTTC. Translation: CASSLAPSRSYEQYF. Filled out from reference TRBV5-1 and TRBJ2-7, the complete variable domain reads KAGVTQTPRYLIKTRGQQVTLSCSPISGHRSVSWYQQTPGQGLQFLFEYFSETQRNKGNFPGRFSGRQFSNSRSEMNVSTLELGDSALYLCASSLAPSRSYEQYFGPGTRLTVT.